Presented here are 8 T cell receptor beta chains from one specimen sequenced in a study of T cells in localized non-small cell lung cancer. Generated by immunoSEQ multiplex PCR, the TCRdb table keeps only in-frame clones and is missing some. The data show tens of thousands of clones, with approximately 90% seen just once and just under 20% held by the top ten. Here the sequenced sample was peripheral blood, taken before any cancer treatment. All receptors derive from a man aged 35 to 70 with stage I lung adenocarcinoma.

The chain joins TRBV13 to TRBJ2-7; 9 bases fit TRBD1. The CDR3 length is 14 residues. J was trimmed by 4 bases and V by 6 bases; bases with no gene match: 7. Looked up from germline, CDR1 is PRHDT and CDR2 is FYEKMQ (reference sequence). CDR3 nucleotide sequence: TGTGCCAGCAGTGGAGGGACAGGGCTATACGAGCAGTACTTC. Protein sequence: CASSGGTGLYEQYF.

The chain recombines TRBV19 with TRBJ1-2; TRBD1 matches 10 bases. Trimming removed 10 bases from V and 8 bases from J; junction bases left unmatched: 13. Germline assignment: CDR1 LNHDA and CDR2 SQIVND (reference sequence). The CDR3 spans 14 residues. The CDR3 region is CATRQGAQSWGYTF. DNA for the CDR3: TGTGCCACACGACAGGGGGCCCAAAGTTGGGGCTACACCTTC.

This clone was observed a single time. The rearrangement links TRBV15 to TRBJ2-4, with 10 bases fitting TRBD2. The trim removed 1 base at V and 10 bases at J, leaving 10 bases unmatched. The CDR3 spans 16 residues. From germline, CDR1 is LNHNV and CDR2 YYDKDF (reference sequence). The CDR3 loop reads CATSRGLAGDGRIQYF. The CDR3, as DNA: TGTGCCACCAGCAGAGGCCTAGCGGGAGACGGGAGGATTCAGTACTTC.

The DNA of the CDR3 is TGTGCCAGCAGCGAGACTAGTAGGGCGCAGTATTTT. Translation: CASSETSRAQYF. The chain couples TRBV2 to TRBJ2-3; possibly TRBD2 for D (6 bases). The V and J ends lost 6 bases and 10 bases respectively, with 14 bases between them. The CDR3 is 12 residues long. CDR1 is SNHLY, CDR2 FYNNEI, per germline.

The rearrangement links TRBV5-1 to TRBJ1-4, with 10 positions matching TRBD1. Germline loops: CDR1 SGHRS, CDR2 YFSETQ. V was clipped by 4 bases and J by 7 bases; unmatched bases: 7. This CDR3 spans 15 amino acids. CDR3 amino acids: CASSPGTGAGEKLFF. The CDR3 bases are TGCGCCAGCAGCCCCGGGACAGGGGCTGGTGAAAAACTGTTTTTT.

The V call is TRBV7-2, the J call TRBJ2-3; 9 nucleotides align to TRBD2. CDR1 SGHTA and CDR2 FQGNSA come from the germline V gene. Trimming cost V 4 bases and J 4 bases; bases outside gene matches: 15. The CDR3 extends over 18 amino acids. CDR3 nucleotides: TGTGCCAGCAGCTCCTTTGGTCCTGCGGGAGGGCCGCCAGATACGCAGTATTTT. Translation gives CASSSFGPAGGPPDTQYF.

The genes are TRBV6-5 and TRBJ2-7, with D uncertain. V was shortened by 2 bases and J by 3 bases, with 5 bases between the two germline ends. Looked up from germline, CDR1 is MNHEY and CDR2 is SVGAGI. This CDR3 is built from 12 residues. As DNA, the CDR3 is TGTGCCAGCAGTTACGACCGCTACGAGCAGTACTTC. Residues: CASSYDRYEQYF.

This chain joins TRBV11-2 and TRBJ2-3; 10 bases fit TRBD2. Germline-derived CDR1 and CDR2 are SGHAT and FQNNGV. The CDR3 is 15 residues long. Trimming cost V 3 bases and J 4 bases; bases outside gene matches: 4. As DNA, the CDR3 is TGTGCCAGCAGCTTCGGGCTAGCGGGAGCAGATACGCAGTATTTT. Translation: CASSFGLAGADTQYF. The whole variable domain, filled in from reference TRBV11-2 and TRBJ2-3, reads EAGVAQSPRYKIIEKRQSVAFWCNPISGHATLYWYQQILGQGPKLLIQFQNNGVVDDSQLPKDRFSAERLKGVDSTLKIQPAKLEDSAVYLCASSFGLAGADTQYFGPGTRLTVL.